This T cell receptor (beta chain) was sequenced during a study of blood T cell repertoires in COVID-19. Study information: Sites in the United States, Italy and Spain provided acute and convalescent COVID-19 samples. PBMCs, B-cell-depleted T cells, or T cells were the source of the cDNA or gDNA that made up the material.

How the authors handled the data: Estimation of nucleated cell counts relied on the amplification of reference gene primers. Here immunoSEQ multiplex PCR was the method, and the copy in TCRdb shows in-frame clones only, minus some. Clone size and the V and J calls come from that table; the DNA yielded D and trimming. The table shows 55,000 to 75,000 clones, with around 86% occurring only once. Germline V gene sequence: CDR1 MNHGY, CDR2 SAAAGT. This CDR3 region has 16 residues. With 2 bases clipped from V and 0 bases from J, the junction kept 6 bases outside the gene matches. The V gene is TRBV6-8, the J gene TRBJ2-5; 7 nucleotides line up with TRBD1. Sequenced: peripheral blood. This sequence was found in a human donor with active COVID-19. The donor label of this sample is uncertain. The CDR3 protein is CASSYLLGQYQETQYF. CDR3 bases: TGTGCCAGCAGTTACCTACTGGGACAGTACCAAGAGACCCAGTACTTC.